This T cell receptor (beta chain) was recorded in a study of blood T cell repertoires in COVID-19. Sequencing used immunoSEQ multiplex PCR; TCRdb keeps in-frame clones, though not all of them. The repertoire holds 35,000 to 50,000 clones, with about 85% as singletons. The sequence derives from a woman in her 70s in a cohort sampled during active COVID-19. Specimen: peripheral blood.

CDR3 loop: CASRPGITPYEQYF. DNA for the CDR3: TGTGCCAGCAGGCCCGGGATAACTCCCTACGAGCAGTACTTC. The V gene is TRBV27, the J gene TRBJ2-7, with D perhaps TRBD2 (5 bases). The ends were cut back, 6 bases at V and 2 bases at J, with 14 bases in the middle. The CDR3 totals 14 residues. Germline V gene data show CDR1 as MNHEY and CDR2 as SMNVEV (reference sequence).